These 16 T cell receptor beta chains were sequenced from one sample in a study of OX40 agonist ivuxolimab in advanced cancers. Only in-frame clones appear in the TCRdb table, and some are missing; sequencing was by immunoSEQ multiplex PCR. The profile shows 95,000 to 120,000 clones, around 93% of them singletons. Sequencing used CD4+ or CD8+ T cells sorted from blood, obtained in a trial of the OX40 agonist ivuxolimab. These receptors came from an adult with an advanced solid tumor such as melanoma, head and neck, liver or kidney cancer.

The chain joins TRBV10-3 to TRBJ1-4, with unresolved D. CDR1 is ENHRY, CDR2 SYGVKD, per germline. Trimming pared 3 bases from V and 7 bases from J, leaving 15 bases between. The CDR3 has 15 residues. CDR3: CAISDSGSESEKLFF. The DNA of the CDR3 is TGTGCCATCAGTGACTCTGGGAGTGAGTCTGAAAAACTGTTTTTT.

The V and J genes are TRBV18 and TRBJ2-7, with 7 bases matching TRBD1. Germline values: CDR1 KGHSH, CDR2 LQKENI. This CDR3 region has 14 residues. With V trimmed by 3 bases and J by 0 bases, 2 bases remained unmatched. The CDR3 sequence is CASSPGQSSYEQYF. CDR3 sequence (DNA): TGTGCCAGCTCACCGGGACAGAGCTCCTACGAGCAGTACTTC.

V and J are TRBV5-6 and TRBJ2-3, with D possibly TRBD2 on 6 matching bases. V was clipped by 4 bases and J by 0 bases, with 12 bases between them. In germline, CDR1 is SGHDT, CDR2 YYEEEE. This CDR3 has 15 residues. CDR3 amino acids: CASSPPGLSTDTQYF. The CDR3 nucleotides are TGTGCCAGCAGCCCGCCGGGACTCAGCACAGATACGCAGTATTTT.

This clone was seen a handful of times. This chain links TRBV6-1 with TRBJ1-2; 11 nucleotides line up with TRBD1. Germline CDR1 and CDR2: MNHNS and SASEGT. This CDR3 spans 16 amino acids. The J segment lost 5 bases and the V segment lost 0 bases, leaving 5 bases of the junction unmatched. For the CDR3, the DNA is TGTGCCAGCAGTGAAGCAACCGGACAGGGGGCTTATGGCTACACCTTC. This codes for CASSEATGQGAYGYTF.

The gene calls are TRBV7-6 and TRBJ2-1; 7 nucleotides agree with TRBD2. CDR1 and CDR2 from the germline V gene are SGHVS and FNYEAQ. V trimming: 5 bases; J trimming: 12 bases; junction bases outside the gene matches: 13. The CDR3 is made up of 14 amino acids. CDR3: CASSAAGVMDGQFF. As DNA, the CDR3 is TGTGCCAGCAGCGCCGCGGGAGTGATGGATGGGCAGTTCTTC.

There are a few counts of this clone. The V call is TRBV19, the J call TRBJ1-5; D uncertain. Germline loops: CDR1 LNHDA, CDR2 SQIVND (reference sequence). Trimming took off 9 bases at V and 3 bases at J, with 12 bases between the two ends. The CDR3 has 13 residues. CDR3 nucleotides: TGTGCCAGGCGGGCACAGTACAATCAGCCCCAGCATTTT. Residues: CARRAQYNQPQHF.

The chain employs TRBV5-6 and TRBJ2-2, with 12 bases that match TRBD2. The germline V gene has CDR1 SGHDT and CDR2 YYEEEE. The CDR3 runs to 17 residues. After removal of 6 bases from V and 2 bases from J, the junction contained 8 bases not matched to a gene. The CDR3 DNA is TGTGCCAGCACCCAACTACTAGCGGGGGGCAACACCGGGGAGCTGTTTTTT. Its protein is CASTQLLAGGNTGELFF.

This clone was seen just once. The chain uses TRBV5-1 and TRBJ2-5, with D perhaps given as TRBD1 or TRBD2 (5 bases each). CDR3 size: 14 residues. Germline V lookup: CDR1 SGHRS, CDR2 YFSETQ. Trimming removed 4 bases from V and 3 bases from J, with 13 bases in between. The DNA of the CDR3 is TGCGCCAGCAGCCCCCCCGGGGCAAAAGAGACCCAGTACTTC. Protein sequence: CASSPPGAKETQYF.

CDR3 in DNA: TGCGCCAGCAGCATTACCTTAAACTATGGCTACACCTTC. This codes for CASSITLNYGYTF. V gene TRBV5-1 combines with J gene TRBJ1-2; unclear D gene. The V gene lost 4 bases and the J gene lost 2 bases, with 9 bases spanning the gap. The CDR3 is made up of 13 amino acids. Germline lookup yields CDR1 SGHRS and CDR2 YFSETQ.

V usage is TRBV11-2 and J usage is TRBJ2-1; 10 bases map to TRBD2. The CDR3 is 15 residues long. V gave up 3 bases and J gave up 6 bases; unmatched junction bases: 5. CDR1 and CDR2 (germline): SGHAT, FQNNGV. The CDR3 spells CASSLSGRVSNEQFF. The CDR3 nucleotides are TGTGCCAGCAGCTTGAGCGGGAGGGTAAGCAATGAGCAGTTCTTC.

CDR3 in amino acids: CASSPRVAGQETQYF. DNA for the CDR3: TGTGCCAGCAGTCCCCGAGTAGCGGGGCAAGAGACCCAGTACTTC. This chain joins TRBV6-5 and TRBJ2-5; 8 bases match TRBD2. CDR3 size: 15 residues. The ends lost 5 bases at V and 2 bases at J; junction bases unmatched: 7. From germline, CDR1 is MNHEY and CDR2 SVGAGI.

This clone was seen once. The V and J genes are TRBV19 and TRBJ2-1; 9 positions match TRBD2. The CDR3 extends over 18 amino acids. Unmatched junction bases numbered 13, after V lost 0 bases and J lost 7 bases. CDR1 LNHDA and CDR2 SQIVND come from the germline V gene (reference sequence). CDR3 DNA sequence: TGTGCCAGTAGTATAGAACCACCCGGGACTAGCCACGTAAATGAGCAGTTCTTC. Translated, it gives CASSIEPPGTSHVNEQFF.

The V and J genes are TRBV5-6 and TRBJ1-2; possibly TRBD1 for D (5 bases). The CDR3 covers 13 residues. Deletions cut 0 bases from V and 8 bases from J, with 11 bases between. Germline V gene sequence: CDR1 SGHDT, CDR2 YYEEEE. As DNA, the CDR3 is TGTGCCAGCAGCTTGGTCGGGGCTGTCGGCTACACCTTC. This encodes CASSLVGAVGYTF.

The gene calls are TRBV7-3 and TRBJ2-3; D is unclear. The germline gives CDR1 SGHTA, CDR2 FQGTGA. The germline V and J ends were trimmed by 1 base and 2 bases, with 4 bases remaining between them. The CDR3 is 13 amino acids. The CDR3: CASSLSFTDTQYF. CDR3 coding DNA: TGTGCCAGCAGCTTAAGCTTCACAGATACGCAGTATTTT.

This clone was picked up one time. The chain combines TRBV28 with TRBJ2-7, with 8 positions matching TRBD2. Germline V gene data show CDR1 as MDHEN and CDR2 as SYDVKM. The CDR3 loop spans 15 amino acids. Trimming cost V 6 bases and J 2 bases; bases outside gene matches: 9. The CDR3 here is CASSRQAGAPYEQYF. CDR3 nucleotides: TGTGCCAGCAGCAGGCAAGCGGGAGCCCCCTACGAGCAGTACTTC.

The chain uses TRBV11-2 and TRBJ2-3; D might be TRBD1 or TRBD2, each matching 5 bases. The length of the CDR3 is 14 residues. Germline-derived CDR1 and CDR2 are SGHAT and FQNNGV. The ends were cut back, 4 bases at V and 8 bases at J, with 16 bases in the middle. As DNA, the CDR3 is TGTGCCAGCAGCTCAGGGCGGGTGCTGAGTACGCAGTATTTT. Encoded protein: CASSSGRVLSTQYF.